This record looks at one T cell receptor beta chain sequence and its context. The target antigen is unknown. A J-beta primer mix and a sample-barcoded 5' primer were used in a second PCR of roughly 7 to 12 cycles. TCRdb re-called the 5' RACE reads with MiXCR, one entry per CDR3 protein. This table has about 650,000 distinct CDR3 sequences, about 34% appearing once. The source of the sample is a study of blood T cells in healthy people across ages. Study results and limitations: The study could not conclusively compare naive and antigen-experienced cells, given its unsorted PBMCs.

Looked up from germline, CDR1 is MNHNY and CDR2 is SVGAGI (reference sequence). The length of the CDR3 is 14 residues. V trimming: 6 bases; J trimming: 4 bases; junction bases outside the gene matches: 5. The receptor's source is a woman aged 80 or over in good health. The specimen was blood. The rearrangement joins TRBV6-6 to TRBJ1-4, with 7 positions matching TRBD1. The CDR3 nucleotides read TGTGCCAGCAGGGAGGGACAGTTTAATGAAAAACTGTTTTTT. Residues: CASREGQFNEKLFF.